The 32 T cell receptor beta chains listed next were all sequenced from one sample in a study of control samples from healthy donors and cancer patients. Clones were read by immunoSEQ multiplex PCR, and TCRdb kept only the in-frame ones, dropping some. The sample has 150,000 to 200,000 clones, around 90% seen once. Input material: blood. These receptors were collected from a woman in her twenties or thirties in good health.

This chain joins TRBV7-3 and TRBJ2-7; D gene uncertain. Germline CDR1 and CDR2: SGHTA and FQGTGA. The CDR3 length is 13 residues. The V gene lost 4 bases and the J gene lost 3 bases, with 10 bases spanning the gap. The CDR3 region has the DNA TGTGCCAGCAGCTCCGAGACCGGCTACGAGCAGTACTTC. Translating gives CASSSETGYEQYF.

This chain links TRBV5-1 with TRBJ2-1, with D perhaps matching TRBD1 or TRBD2 (5 bases each). Germline lookup yields CDR1 SGHRS and CDR2 YFSETQ. Deletions cut 1 base from V and 8 bases from J, with 16 bases between. The CDR3 contains 15 residues. The CDR3 loop reads CASSLRGPLQDEQFF. The CDR3 region has the DNA TGCGCCAGCAGCTTGCGCGGGCCATTACAGGATGAGCAGTTCTTC.

In regard to this clone: The same CDR3 can be traced to other DNA sequences in this sample. The chain has TRBV5-1 and TRBJ1-6, with D possibly being TRBD1 (5 bases). There are 15 residues in the CDR3. Trimming stripped 5 bases from V and 8 bases from J, with 17 bases between. Germline lookup yields CDR1 SGHRS and CDR2 YFSETQ. The CDR3 DNA sequence: TGCGCCAGCAGTGACCCGACAAGGGGACATTCACCCCTCCACTTT. Translating it yields CASSDPTRGHSPLHF.

J is TRBJ2-2 and V is TRBV24-1; unclear D gene. V lost 5 bases and J lost 0, with 9 bases in between. The V gene's germline CDR1 is KGHDR and CDR2 SFDVKD. This CDR3 is built from 15 residues. CDR3 DNA sequence: TGTGCCACCAGTGGTACACGTACGAACACCGGGGAGCTGTTTTTT. Its translation is CATSGTRTNTGELFF.

DNA for the CDR3: TGTGCCAGCAGCGGGGCAGGGTTATTCTGGGCTTTCTTT. Protein sequence: CASSGAGLFWAFF. The chain has TRBV7-9 and TRBJ1-1; D might be TRBD1 (5 bases). CDR3 length equals 13 residues. Germline V gene sequence: CDR1 SEHNR, CDR2 FQNEAQ (reference sequence). V was trimmed by 5 bases and J by 11 bases, leaving 18 bases between them.

This sequence joins TRBV4-1 and TRBJ2-7, with TRBD1 matching over 9 bases. Germline CDR1 and CDR2: MGHRA and YSYEKL. The J segment lost 6 bases and the V segment lost 3 bases, leaving 6 bases of the junction unmatched. The CDR3 runs 14 residues. The CDR3 protein is CASSHAGTGREQYF. CDR3 bases: TGCGCCAGCAGCCACGCCGGGACAGGGCGCGAGCAGTACTTC.

The chain uses TRBV3-1 (or the pseudogene TRBV3-2) and TRBJ1-4; D perhaps matches TRBD1 (5 bases). V was shortened by 5 bases and J by 8 bases, with 15 bases between the two germline ends. CDR3 length: 14 residues. Germline V gives CDR1 LGHDT, CDR2 YNNKEL (reference sequence). Here the CDR3 reads CASSSGLLGEKLFF. The CDR3 region has the DNA TGTGCCAGCAGCTCAGGGTTATTAGGGGAAAAACTGTTTTTT.

The V and J genes are TRBV4-2 and TRBJ2-7; possible D gene TRBD2, 5 bases. V was clipped by 0 bases and J by 7 bases, with 16 bases between them. The CDR3 extends over 15 amino acids. Per the germline V gene, CDR1 is LGHNA and CDR2 is YNFKEQ. CDR3 DNA sequence: TGTGCCAGCAGCCAAGAAGAGGGAGCCCCGGGTGAGCAGTACTTC. Translated, it gives CASSQEEGAPGEQYF.

J is TRBJ2-7 and V is TRBV27; TRBD1 aligns across 8 bases. CDR3 length equals 15 residues. V shed 5 bases and J 4 bases; nucleotides not matched to a gene: 10. Per the germline V gene, CDR1 is MNHEY and CDR2 is SMNVEV (reference sequence). CDR3 nucleotide sequence: TGTGCCAGCAGTAGAACCGGGACAGGAGTTTACGAGCAGTACTTC. It codes for CASSRTGTGVYEQYF.

The chain combines TRBV7-2 with TRBJ2-5; D remains unclear. CDR1 and CDR2 from the germline V gene are SGHTA and FQGNSA. This CDR3 region has 15 residues. The V and J ends lost 2 bases and 0 bases respectively, with 10 bases between them. CDR3 bases: TGTGCCAGCAGCTTAATGTTCGCCGACCAAGAGACCCAGTACTTC. This sequence encodes CASSLMFADQETQYF.

This chain joins TRBV9 and TRBJ2-1; 14 bases agree with TRBD2. CDR1 is SGDLS, CDR2 YYNGEE, per germline. V shed 4 bases, J shed 3 bases, and the junction held 9 bases outside the gene matches. The length of the CDR3 is 18 residues. CDR3 nucleotide sequence: TGTGCCAGCAGCACCGGGACTAGCGGGAGAGTCCGCTACAATGAGCAGTTCTTC. It is translated as CASSTGTSGRVRYNEQFF.

V is TRBV28 and J is TRBJ2-1; TRBD1 agrees at 7 bases. CDR1 is MDHEN and CDR2 is SYDVKM in the germline V gene. Trimming removed 6 bases from V and 4 bases from J; junction bases left unmatched: 3. This CDR3 is 13 amino acids long. Here the CDR3 DNA reads TGTGCCAGCAGCTGGGGACAGTACAATGAGCAGTTCTTC. Protein sequence: CASSWGQYNEQFF.

CDR3 nucleotide sequence: TGTGCCAGCAGCTCCTCAGACAGCTTTGGAAACACCATATATTTT. Its protein product is CASSSSDSFGNTIYF. The chain has TRBV13 and TRBJ1-3; D might be TRBD1 (5 bases). CDR3 length: 15 amino acids. Germline CDR1 is PRHDT and CDR2 is FYEKMQ (reference sequence). The V and J ends lost 4 bases and 3 bases respectively, with 13 bases between them.

The rearrangement links TRBV3-1 (or the pseudogene TRBV3-2) to TRBJ2-2; D call uncertain. The CDR3 spans 15 residues. Germline V CDR1 and CDR2: LGHDT, YNNKEL (reference sequence). V dropped 2 bases and J dropped 4 bases, with 11 bases sitting between them. The CDR3 DNA is TGTGCCAGCAGCCAATTCCCGGGCCGCACCGGGGAGCTGTTTTTT. This encodes CASSQFPGRTGELFF.

The rearrangement links TRBV24-1 to TRBJ2-7; 10 positions agree with TRBD1. Germline CDR1 is KGHDR and CDR2 is SFDVKD. CDR3 length equals 12 residues. V lost 11 bases to trimming and J lost 6 bases; unmatched junction nucleotides: 6. The CDR3: CAIRQGAAEQYF. CDR3 bases: TGTGCCATCCGACAGGGGGCGGCCGAGCAGTACTTC.

The rearrangement joins TRBV28 to TRBJ2-7, with D perhaps matching TRBD2 (5 bases). The V end lost 3 bases, the J end lost 2 bases, and 14 bases lay between the germline ends. The CDR3 runs to 15 residues. CDR1 MDHEN and CDR2 SYDVKM come from the germline V gene. DNA of the CDR3: TGTGCCAGCAGTTTCGACGGACTCGGTACCTACGAGCAGTACTTC. This encodes CASSFDGLGTYEQYF.

Worth noting for this clone: Other DNA sequences from this sample encode an identical CDR3 as well. The V gene is TRBV4-1, the J gene TRBJ2-1, with a possible D match to TRBD2 (6 bases). The V and J ends lost 5 bases and 4 bases respectively, with 15 bases between them. The CDR3 sequence is 15 residues long. Germline V gene lookup returns CDR1 MGHRA and CDR2 YSYEKL. This CDR3 reads CASSKPGEGYNEQFF. CDR3 coding DNA: TGCGCCAGCAGCAAGCCGGGGGAAGGGTACAATGAGCAGTTCTTC.

For the CDR3, the DNA is TGTGCCAGCAGCCCCTCAAACACAGATACGCAGTATTTT. This translates into CASSPSNTDTQYF. The V call is TRBV3-1 (or the pseudogene TRBV3-2), the J call TRBJ2-3; D gene ambiguous. V was pared by 4 bases and J by 2 bases, with 7 bases between. Germline V gene lookup returns CDR1 LGHDT and CDR2 YNNKEL (reference sequence). This CDR3 comprises 13 residues.

CDR3 in amino acids: CASSPDGSYEQYF. The CDR3 bases are TGTGCCAGCAGTCCCGACGGCTCCTACGAGCAGTACTTC. The chain couples TRBV6-5 to TRBJ2-7; D uncertain. The V gene lost 5 bases and the J gene lost 0 bases, with 8 bases spanning the gap. Germline V lookup: CDR1 MNHEY, CDR2 SVGAGI. This CDR3 has 13 residues.

As concerns this clone: One end of the junction is discordant with germline, which a read error may explain. The genes are TRBV7-9 and TRBJ1-4, with TRBD1 matching over 7 bases. The CDR3 contains 15 residues. Looked up from germline, CDR1 is SEHNR and CDR2 is FQNEAQ (reference sequence). DNA for the CDR3: TGTGCCAGCAGCTCACCGGGACAGTCTAATGAAAACCTGTTTTTT. This sequence encodes CASSSPGQSNENLFF.

The chain joins TRBV19 to TRBJ2-3, with D possibly matching TRBD1 (6 bases). The CDR3 is 14 amino acids. Trimming stripped 6 bases from V and 2 bases from J, with 12 bases between. Germline V gene data show CDR1 as LNHDA and CDR2 as SQIVND (reference sequence). CDR3 nucleotides: TGTGCCAGTAGCCTACAGGGTAACACAGATACGCAGTATTTT. Its translation: CASSLQGNTDTQYF.

V is TRBV4-2 and J is TRBJ2-7; TRBD2 matches at 7 bases. This CDR3 is built from 15 residues. The germline gives CDR1 LGHNA, CDR2 YNFKEQ. V lost 4 bases and J lost 3; bases outside the gene matches: 9. The CDR3 nucleotides read TGTGCCAGCAGCCGCCCTGGGGGGGAGGGCTACGAGCAGTACTTC. This encodes CASSRPGGEGYEQYF.

The chain links TRBV10-3 to TRBJ1-5, with a weak D call TRBD1 (5 bases). This CDR3 has 15 residues. V lost 11 bases and J 5 bases, leaving 22 bases between the germline ends. Per germline, CDR1 ENHRY and CDR2 SYGVKD. DNA of the CDR3: TGTGCCGAAGCCCGGGACGAAGTAACCGATCAGCCCCAGCATTTT. Its protein product is CAEARDEVTDQPQHF.

The V and J genes are TRBV5-1 and TRBJ2-1, with 11 bases fitting TRBD2. This CDR3 is 16 amino acids long. Looked up from germline, CDR1 is SGHRS and CDR2 is YFSETQ. V trimming: 3 bases; J trimming: 9 bases; junction bases outside the gene matches: 11. The CDR3 reads CASSWGLAGGEGEQFF. The CDR3 region has the DNA TGCGCCAGCAGCTGGGGTCTAGCGGGAGGCGAGGGTGAGCAGTTCTTC.

This clone has only one observation. The V and J genes are TRBV4-2 and TRBJ1-2; D is possibly TRBD1 (5 bases). CDR1 and CDR2 (germline): LGHNA, YNFKEQ. The CDR3 runs to 14 residues. V was shortened by 4 bases and J by 13 bases, with 22 bases between the two germline ends. CDR3 amino acids: CASSLHGDRPYLTF. In DNA form, the CDR3 reads TGTGCCAGCAGCCTCCACGGGGACCGCCCGTATCTCACCTTC.

Note on this clone: The same CDR3 also results from other DNA sequences found in this sample. The chain has TRBV6-4 and TRBJ2-3; D possibly corresponds to TRBD1 (5 bases). Germline CDR1 and CDR2: MRHNA and SNTAGT. V lost 2 bases to trimming and J lost 1 base, with 7 bases between them. The CDR3 runs to 14 residues. This CDR3 is CASSDLGGTDTQYF. DNA for the CDR3: TGTGCCAGCAGTGACCTAGGGGGCACAGATACGCAGTATTTT.

The V call is TRBV30, the J call TRBJ2-5; D uncertain. V lost 7 bases to trimming and J lost 2 bases, with 17 bases between them. CDR3 length: 14 amino acids. CDR1 and CDR2 from the germline V gene are GTSNPN and SVGIG (reference sequence). CDR3 residues: CAYERWAEQETQYF. The CDR3 nucleotides are TGTGCCTATGAAAGGTGGGCGGAACAAGAGACCCAGTACTTC. The variable domain in full, with the rest retrieved from reference TRBV30 and TRBJ2-5, is SQTIHQWPATLVQPVGSPLSLECTVEGTSNPNLYWYRQAAGRGLQLLFYSVGIGQISSEVPQNLSASRPQDRQFILSSKKLLLSDSGFYLCAYERWAEQETQYFGPGTRLLVL.

The gene calls are TRBV18 and TRBJ2-5; D may be TRBD2 (6 bases). Germline CDR1 reads KGHSH; CDR2 reads LQKENI. Between the trimmed V and J ends, which lost 0 bases and 2 bases, there was a span of 31 bases. This CDR3 has 22 amino acids. CDR3 protein: CASSPPLAPVDPRSGRQETQYF. The CDR3 DNA reads TGTGCCAGCTCACCACCTTTGGCCCCCGTCGACCCCCGGTCAGGGAGGCAAGAGACCCAGTACTTC.

The chain joins TRBV7-9 to TRBJ1-4, with D perhaps TRBD1 (5 bases). V was pared by 5 bases and J by 8 bases, with 9 bases between. Germline values: CDR1 SEHNR, CDR2 FQNEAQ (reference sequence). The CDR3 runs to 12 residues. The CDR3 spells CASSRGGEKLFF. In DNA, the CDR3 is TGTGCCAGCAGCCGGGGGGGAGAAAAACTGTTTTTT.

The chain has TRBV11-3 and TRBJ2-2; possible D gene TRBD1, 6 bases. Trimming shortened V by 5 bases and J by 9 bases, and 13 bases separated the two germline ends. Looked up from germline, CDR1 is SGHNT and CDR2 is YENEEA. The CDR3 spans 13 residues. The CDR3 DNA sequence: TGTGCCAGCAGCCACCCCAGGGGAAGGGAGCTGTTTTTT. Its translation: CASSHPRGRELFF.

The chain carries TRBV18 and TRBJ1-2; D is uncertain. The V gene's germline CDR1 is KGHSH and CDR2 LQKENI. The V gene lost 3 bases and the J gene lost 5 bases, with 13 bases spanning the gap. CDR3 length equals 14 residues. The CDR3: CASSPIDRKYGYTF. CDR3 sequence (DNA): TGTGCCAGCTCACCGATCGACCGTAAATATGGCTACACCTTC.

The chain combines TRBV6-4 with TRBJ2-1; 9 bases agree with TRBD2. CDR1 MRHNA and CDR2 SNTAGT come from the germline V gene. The CDR3 totals 15 residues. V gave up 3 bases and J gave up 10 bases; unmatched junction bases: 10. CDR3 in DNA: TGTGCCAGCAGTGATTGGGCTAGCGGGAAAGTAGAGCAGTTCTTC. Encoded protein: CASSDWASGKVEQFF.